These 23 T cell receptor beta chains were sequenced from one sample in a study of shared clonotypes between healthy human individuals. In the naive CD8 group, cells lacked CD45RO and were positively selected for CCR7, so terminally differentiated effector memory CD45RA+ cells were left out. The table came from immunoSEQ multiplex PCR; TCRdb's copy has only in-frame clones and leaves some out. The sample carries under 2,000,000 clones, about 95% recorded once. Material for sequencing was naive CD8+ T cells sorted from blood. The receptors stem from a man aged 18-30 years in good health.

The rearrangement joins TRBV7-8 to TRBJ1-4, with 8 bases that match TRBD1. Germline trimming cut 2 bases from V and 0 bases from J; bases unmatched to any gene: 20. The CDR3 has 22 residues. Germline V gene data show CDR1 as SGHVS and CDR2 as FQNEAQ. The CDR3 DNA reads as TGTGCCAGCAGCTTATGGATGATAGGGGGAGAGGGACAGGAGTCAACTAATGAAAAACTGTTTTTT. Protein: CASSLWMIGGEGQESTNEKLFF.

The CDR3 nucleotides read TGTGCCAGCAGCCAGAGCTCGGGACGGGGATCTTCACCCCTCCACTTT. This gives the protein CASSQSSGRGSSPLHF. The chain couples TRBV7-6 to TRBJ1-6; TRBD1 is a possible D gene (5 bases). The V and J ends lost 5 bases and 9 bases respectively, with 20 bases between them. The CDR3 covers 16 residues. Looked up from germline, CDR1 is SGHVS and CDR2 is FNYEAQ.

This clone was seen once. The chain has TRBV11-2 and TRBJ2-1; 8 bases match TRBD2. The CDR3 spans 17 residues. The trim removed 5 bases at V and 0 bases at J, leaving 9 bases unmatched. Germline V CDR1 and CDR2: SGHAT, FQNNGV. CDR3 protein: CASSPTVAGGSYNEQFF. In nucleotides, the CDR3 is TGTGCCAGCAGCCCGACGGTTGCGGGGGGCTCCTACAATGAGCAGTTCTTC.

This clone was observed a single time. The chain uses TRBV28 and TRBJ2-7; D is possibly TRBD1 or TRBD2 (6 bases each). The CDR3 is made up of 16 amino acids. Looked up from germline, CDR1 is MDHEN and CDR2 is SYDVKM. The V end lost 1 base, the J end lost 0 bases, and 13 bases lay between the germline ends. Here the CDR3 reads CASSLFPGAHSYEQYF. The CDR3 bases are TGTGCCAGCAGTTTATTCCCGGGGGCCCACTCCTACGAGCAGTACTTC.

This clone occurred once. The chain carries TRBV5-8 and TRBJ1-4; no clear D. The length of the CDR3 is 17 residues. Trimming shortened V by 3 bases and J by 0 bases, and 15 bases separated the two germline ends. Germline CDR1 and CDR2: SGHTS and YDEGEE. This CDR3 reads CASSSGFGYATNEKLFF. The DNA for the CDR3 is TGTGCCAGCAGCTCGGGGTTCGGCTATGCAACTAATGAAAAACTGTTTTTT. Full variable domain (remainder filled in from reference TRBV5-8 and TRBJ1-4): EAGVTQSPTHLIKTRGQQATLRCSPISGHTSVYWYQQALGLGLQFLLWYDEGEERNRGNFPPRFSGRQFPNYSSELNVNALELEDSALYLCASSSGFGYATNEKLFFGSGTQLSVL.

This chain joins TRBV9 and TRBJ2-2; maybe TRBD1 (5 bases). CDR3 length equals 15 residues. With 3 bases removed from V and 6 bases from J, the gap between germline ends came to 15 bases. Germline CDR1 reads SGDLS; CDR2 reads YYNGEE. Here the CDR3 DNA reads TGTGCCAGCAGCGAGGACACCTTCTCGGCCGGGGAGCTGTTTTTT. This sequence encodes CASSEDTFSAGELFF.

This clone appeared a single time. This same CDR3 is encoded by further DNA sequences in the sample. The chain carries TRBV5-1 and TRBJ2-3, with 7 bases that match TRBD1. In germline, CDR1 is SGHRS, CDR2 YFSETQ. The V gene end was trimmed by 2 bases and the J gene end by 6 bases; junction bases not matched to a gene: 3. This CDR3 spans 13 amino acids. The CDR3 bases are TGCGCCAGCAGCTTACAGGGGACCGATACGCAGTATTTT. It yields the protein CASSLQGTDTQYF.

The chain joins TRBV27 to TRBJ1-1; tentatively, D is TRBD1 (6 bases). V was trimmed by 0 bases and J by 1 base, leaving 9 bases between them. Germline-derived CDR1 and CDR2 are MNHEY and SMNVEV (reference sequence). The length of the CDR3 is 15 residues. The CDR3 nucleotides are TGTGCCAGCAGTTTATCGGACAGCGCGAACACTGAAGCTTTCTTT. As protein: CASSLSDSANTEAFF.

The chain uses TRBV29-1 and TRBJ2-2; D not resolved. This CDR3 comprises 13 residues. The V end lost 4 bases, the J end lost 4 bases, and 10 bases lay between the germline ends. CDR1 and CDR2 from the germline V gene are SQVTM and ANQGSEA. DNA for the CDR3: TGCAGCGTTGTAGGGCAGACCACCGGGGAGCTGTTTTTT. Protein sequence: CSVVGQTTGELFF.

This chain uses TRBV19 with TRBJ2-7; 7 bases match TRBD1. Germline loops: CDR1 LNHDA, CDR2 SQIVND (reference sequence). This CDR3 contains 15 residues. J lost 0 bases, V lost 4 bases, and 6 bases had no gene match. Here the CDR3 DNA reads TGTGCCAGTAGTACGACAGGGACGAGCTCCTACGAGCAGTACTTC. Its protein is CASSTTGTSSYEQYF.

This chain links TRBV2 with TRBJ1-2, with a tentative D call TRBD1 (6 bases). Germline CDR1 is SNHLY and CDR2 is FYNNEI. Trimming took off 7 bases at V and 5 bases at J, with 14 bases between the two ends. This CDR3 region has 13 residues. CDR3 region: CASNEGGGYGYTF. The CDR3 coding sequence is TGTGCCAGCAATGAGGGGGGCGGGTATGGCTACACCTTC.

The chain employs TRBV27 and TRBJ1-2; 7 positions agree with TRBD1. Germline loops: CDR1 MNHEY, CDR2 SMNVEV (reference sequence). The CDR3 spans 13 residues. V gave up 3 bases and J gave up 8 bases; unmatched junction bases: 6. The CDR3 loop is CASSFGQGVGYTF. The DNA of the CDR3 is TGTGCCAGCAGTTTCGGGCAGGGGGTGGGCTACACCTTC.

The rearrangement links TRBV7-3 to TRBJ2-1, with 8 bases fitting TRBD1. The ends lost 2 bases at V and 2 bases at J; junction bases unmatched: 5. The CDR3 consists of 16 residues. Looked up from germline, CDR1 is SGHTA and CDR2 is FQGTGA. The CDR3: CASSLFSGQAYNEQFF. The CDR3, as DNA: TGTGCCAGCAGCTTATTTTCGGGACAGGCCTACAATGAGCAGTTCTTC.

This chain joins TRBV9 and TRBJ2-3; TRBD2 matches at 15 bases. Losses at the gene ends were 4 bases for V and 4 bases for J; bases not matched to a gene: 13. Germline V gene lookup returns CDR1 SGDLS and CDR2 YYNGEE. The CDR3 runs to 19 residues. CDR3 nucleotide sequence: TGTGCCAGCAGCCGCCGGTGGACTAGCGGGGGGGCCGGGCCAGATACGCAGTATTTT. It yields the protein CASSRRWTSGGAGPDTQYF.

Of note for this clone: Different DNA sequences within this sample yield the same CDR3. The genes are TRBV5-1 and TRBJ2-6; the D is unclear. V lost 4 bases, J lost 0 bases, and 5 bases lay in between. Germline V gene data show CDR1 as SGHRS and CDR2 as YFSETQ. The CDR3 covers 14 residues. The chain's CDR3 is CASSLSSGANVLTF. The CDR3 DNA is TGCGCCAGCAGCCTGAGCTCTGGGGCCAACGTCCTGACTTTC.

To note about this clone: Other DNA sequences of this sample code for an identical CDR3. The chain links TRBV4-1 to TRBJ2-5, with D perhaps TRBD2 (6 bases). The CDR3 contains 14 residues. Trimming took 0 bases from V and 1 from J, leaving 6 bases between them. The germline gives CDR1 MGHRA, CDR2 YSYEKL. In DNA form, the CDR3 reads TGCGCCAGCAGCCAAGACGGGAGCCAAGAGACCCAGTACTTC. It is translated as CASSQDGSQETQYF.

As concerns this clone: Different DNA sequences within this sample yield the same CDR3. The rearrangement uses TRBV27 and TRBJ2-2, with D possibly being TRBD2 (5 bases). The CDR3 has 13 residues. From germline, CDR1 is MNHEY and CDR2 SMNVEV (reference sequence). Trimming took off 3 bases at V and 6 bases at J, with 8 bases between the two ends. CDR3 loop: CASSFPGAGELFF. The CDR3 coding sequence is TGTGCCAGCAGTTTCCCCGGGGCCGGGGAGCTGTTTTTT.

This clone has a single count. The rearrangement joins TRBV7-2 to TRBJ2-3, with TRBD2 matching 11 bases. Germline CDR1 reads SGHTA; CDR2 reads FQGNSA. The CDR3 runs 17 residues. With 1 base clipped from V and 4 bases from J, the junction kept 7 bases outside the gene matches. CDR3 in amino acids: CASSLDGSGRAADTQYF. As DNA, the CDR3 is TGTGCCAGCAGCTTAGATGGTAGCGGGAGGGCCGCAGATACGCAGTATTTT.

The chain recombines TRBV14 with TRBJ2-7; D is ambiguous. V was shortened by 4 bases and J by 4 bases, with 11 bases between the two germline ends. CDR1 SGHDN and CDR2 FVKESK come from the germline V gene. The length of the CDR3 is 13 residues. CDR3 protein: CASSLPEGYEQYF. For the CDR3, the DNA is TGTGCCAGCAGCCTGCCGGAAGGATACGAGCAGTACTTC.

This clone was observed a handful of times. The CDR3 is CASSGKTGRTEAFF. In nucleotides, the CDR3 is TGTGCCAGCAGCGGGAAGACAGGGAGGACTGAAGCTTTCTTT. The V gene is TRBV7-9, the J gene TRBJ1-1; TRBD1 matches at 7 bases. CDR1 SEHNR and CDR2 FQNEAQ come from the germline V gene (reference sequence). The V segment lost 5 bases and the J segment 5 bases; nucleotides outside the gene matches: 8. This CDR3 comprises 14 residues.

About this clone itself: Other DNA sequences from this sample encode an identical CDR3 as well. In nucleotides, the CDR3 is TGTGCCAGCAGCGTAGCGGGAGCGCCTTCCTACGAGCAGTACTTC. Amino acids: CASSVAGAPSYEQYF. The chain couples TRBV9 to TRBJ2-7; D possibly corresponds to TRBD2 (6 bases). V dropped 0 bases and J dropped 1 base, with 11 bases sitting between them. The CDR3 covers 15 residues. In germline, CDR1 is SGDLS, CDR2 YYNGEE.

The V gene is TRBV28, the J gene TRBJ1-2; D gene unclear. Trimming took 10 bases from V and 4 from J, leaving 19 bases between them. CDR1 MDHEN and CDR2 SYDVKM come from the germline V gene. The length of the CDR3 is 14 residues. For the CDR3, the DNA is TGTGCCAACAGACCCCAAGGGTCCTTCTATGGCTACACCTTC. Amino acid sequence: CANRPQGSFYGYTF.

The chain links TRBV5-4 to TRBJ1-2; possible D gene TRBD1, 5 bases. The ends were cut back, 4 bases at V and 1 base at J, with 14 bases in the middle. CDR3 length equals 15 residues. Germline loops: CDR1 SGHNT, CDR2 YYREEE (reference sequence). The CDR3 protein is CASSRRDGYNYGYTF. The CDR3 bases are TGTGCCAGCAGCCGCCGGGACGGCTATAACTATGGCTACACCTTC.